A selection of T cell receptor beta chains follows, all from one sample in a study of vaccination and CD4 T cells after COVID-19. TCRdb re-derived calls from the PCR reads in MiXCR, one entry per CDR3 protein. The data hold about 23,000 distinct CDR3 sequences, with 30% to 45% observed a single time. For these receptors, no antigen is known. The source material was CD4+ T cells from blood, cultured in vitro, sampled about 7 months after SARS-CoV-2 vaccination. The receptors here all came from a human donor who had recovered from COVID-19. Both conserved end residues are part of each CDR3. Fields, in order: CDR3 length, D gene, V gene, clone size, J gene, CDR3 protein. The D gene is left open where the match is weak. Size is omitted from some rows. Given values are once, few, many or a class for expanded clones.

16	TRBD2	TRBV27	NA	TRBJ2-7	CASSPGPSGRWYEQYF
17	TRBD1	TRBV27	NA	TRBJ1-2	CASSSLAGQGGDYGYTF
14	TRBD2	TRBV20-1	NA	TRBJ2-1	CSAREASGRAKQFF
16	NA	TRBV28	NA	TRBJ1-2	CASSSRDYSRHYGYTF
15	TRBD2	TRBV20-1	few	TRBJ2-7	CSAQSSGTWGYEQYF
12	NA	TRBV6-1	NA	TRBJ2-7	CASSGRAYEQYF
14	NA	TRBV28	NA	TRBJ2-3	CASSRPDKTDTQYF
14	NA	TRBV6-1	few	TRBJ1-1	CASSLGQIGTEAFF
16	TRBD2	TRBV11-2	NA	TRBJ2-7	CASSLDRLAGGYEQYF
11	NA	TRBV27	few	TRBJ1-1	CASSPYIEAFF
15	NA	TRBV6-1	NA	TRBJ2-5	CASSEGGRVIETQYF
12	NA	TRBV20-1	few	TRBJ1-2	CSARTDNYGYTF
15	TRBD2	TRBV24-1	NA	TRBJ2-1	CATSEALAGEVEQFF
13	NA	TRBV28	few	TRBJ2-7	CASSLGWGGGSSF
15	NA	TRBV28	NA	TRBJ1-2	CASSSPAGGAYGYTF
15	NA	TRBV19	few	TRBJ1-2	CASSMTGRPPSGYTF
13	NA	TRBV4-3	NA	TRBJ2-1	CASSQDRYDEQFF
15	TRBD1	TRBV7-2	NA	TRBJ2-5	CANRPADRGLKTQYF
13	TRBD2	TRBV7-9	once	TRBJ2-7	CAGSRGEGYEQYF
16	NA	TRBV6-2/TRBV6-3	NA	TRBJ2-7	CATPLPRGEGGYEQYF
13	NA	TRBV6-2/TRBV6-3	NA	TRBJ1-1	CASSPGGNTEAFF
13	NA	TRBV2	NA	TRBJ2-5	CASSEQSQETQYF
13	NA	TRBV20-1	few	TRBJ2-5	CSAPRGARETQYF
14	TRBD1	TRBV5-4	NA	TRBJ2-5	CASNKPGQQETQYF
14	NA	TRBV20-1	once	TRBJ2-3	CSAHPGLGRDTQYF
13	NA	TRBV25-1	few	TRBJ2-3	CASSTQSTDTQYF
10	NA	TRBV20-1	NA	TRBJ1-1	CSADLGRPFF
13	NA	TRBV7-9	medium-sized	TRBJ2-5	CASSPPGGETQYF
15	NA	TRBV20-1	few	TRBJ2-7	CSARDPSTGSYEQYF
15	NA	TRBV7-9	NA	TRBJ1-1	CASSLAGPSVTEAFF
13	NA	TRBV7-8	NA	TRBJ2-7	CASSLAQGYEQYF
15	TRBD2	TRBV24-1	NA	TRBJ2-2	CATSLAGGPNGELFF
15	NA	TRBV15	NA	TRBJ2-7	CATSRAGAADYEQYF
13	NA	TRBV19	NA	TRBJ2-7	CASSTTRSGEQYF
17	TRBD2	TRBV6-5	NA	TRBJ2-7	CASSYSGLAGGQYEQYF
14	TRBD2	TRBV27	once	TRBJ2-7	CASSLRWEGLEQYF
11	NA	TRBV11-2	once	TRBJ2-1	CASSLESEQFF
13	NA	TRBV28	NA	TRBJ1-2	CASSLGATYGYTF
15	TRBD1	TRBV5-4	NA	TRBJ2-7	CASSLGRQGPYEQYF
16	TRBD2	TRBV19	NA	TRBJ2-3	CASSLEGLAGTDTQYF
14	TRBD1	TRBV20-1	few	TRBJ1-1	CSASKQGRGAEAFF
15	TRBD2	TRBV5-4	NA	TRBJ2-7	CASSLEAGMIHEQYF
15	TRBD1	TRBV20-1	NA	TRBJ2-7	CSARARQGIGYEQYF
13	TRBD1	TRBV20-1	NA	TRBJ2-5	CSGGTGVQETQYF
16	TRBD2	TRBV20-1	NA	TRBJ2-1	CSAKVSSGKRYNEQFF